This paragraph covers one TCR beta chain sequence. This sample was taken from a study of shared clonotypes between healthy human individuals. As defined, naive CD8 cells were CD45RO-negative and positively selected for CCR7, with terminally differentiated effector memory CD45RA+ cells excluded. The protocol was immunoSEQ multiplex PCR, while the TCRdb copy is restricted to in-frame clones and leaves out a portion. The table shows 750,000 to 1,000,000 clones, with 80% to 95% occurring only once. The CDR3 runs to 18 residues. With 3 bases clipped from V and 0 bases from J, the junction kept 9 bases outside the gene matches. Germline CDR1 and CDR2: MDHEN and SYDVKM.

Material: naive CD8+ T cells sorted from blood. This sequence was found in a man aged 25 to 45 in good health. This chain uses TRBV28 with TRBJ2-7; TRBD1 matches 12 bases. The CDR3: CASSLLGDRGPYSYEQYF. The CDR3, as DNA: TGTGCCAGCAGTTTGTTGGGGGACAGGGGGCCCTACTCCTACGAGCAGTACTTC.